These 16 T cell receptor delta chains were all obtained from the same sample, sequenced in a study of fetal and pediatric gammadelta thymocytes. TCRdb reanalysed the reads via CATT. The sample shows about a thousand delta-chain clones, over 50% of them seen only once. The sequencing input was Vgamma9Vdelta2 gamma-delta T cells from the thymus. The subset here: sorted CD3+gammadeltaTCR+Vgamma9+Vdelta2+ thymocytes. The source of these receptors is a child who underwent cardiac surgery and was recorded as healthy.

By share of the sample, this clone is large. The sample contains more than one DNA sequence encoding this CDR3. This chain uses TRDV2 with TRDJ1; tentative D call: TRDD3 (6 bases). CDR1 and CDR2 from the germline V gene are GEAIGNYY and EKD. Between the trimmed V and J ends, which lost 1 base and 1 base, there was a span of 12 bases. The CDR3 has 15 residues. CDR3 nucleotide sequence: TGTGCCTGTGACACGAGATACGCGGGCACCGATAAACTCATCTTT. Translation: CACDTRYAGTDKLIF.

On this clone itself: This probably arose from a read error, given a far larger clone one base away. The chain is built from TRDV2 and TRDJ1; TRDD3 matches 8 bases. Germline CDR1 is GEAIGNYY and CDR2 is EKD. The CDR3 runs to 19 residues. The CDR3 DNA reads as TGTGCCTGTGGCACCCTAAGCTTACTGGGGGCCCAGGAGACCGATAAACTCATCTTT. It yields the protein CACGTLSLLGAQETDKLIF.

Comment on this clone: A far more abundant clone sits one base away, making this likely a read error. Other DNA variants within this sample encode the same CDR3. The chain couples TRDV2 to TRDJ1; 13 bases are shared with TRDD3. Germline V gene sequence: CDR1 GEAIGNYY, CDR2 EKD. The trim removed 0 bases at V and 11 bases at J, leaving 14 bases unmatched. The CDR3 length is 17 residues. CDR3 coding DNA: TGTGCCTGTGACACCGGAAGCGTGGACTGGGGGATACGGGCGCTCATCTTT. Its translation: CACDTGSVDWGIRALIF.

Of note for this clone: This likely stems from a read error, as it lies one base from a far larger clone. This sample also contains other DNA sequences that code for the same CDR3. V is TRDV2 and J is TRDJ1, with D perhaps given as TRDD2 or TRDD3 (6 bases each). Germline lookup yields CDR1 GEAIGNYY and CDR2 EKD. The CDR3 length is 20 residues. V shed 0 bases and J shed 0 bases, with 25 bases lying between them. This chain's CDR3 is CACDTSYIRLGDNHTDKLIF. Here the CDR3 DNA reads TGTGCCTGTGACACCTCCTACATACGACTGGGTGATAATCACACCGATAAACTCATCTTT.

With respect to this clone: A far larger clone is a single base away, which makes a read error likely. The rearrangement joins TRDV2 to TRDJ1; 11 nucleotides agree with TRDD3. The CDR3 is 23 amino acids. The germline V gene encodes CDR1 GEAIGNYY and CDR2 EKD. The CDR3 sequence: CACDPRLDPPKGGGYAWGDKRIF. The DNA of the CDR3 is TGTGCCTGTGACCCACGCCTAGATCCCCCCAAAGGTGGGGGATACGCATGGGGCGATAAACGCATCTTT.

This chain links TRDV2 with TRDJ1; 8 nucleotides match TRDD3. V gave up 2 bases and J gave up 8 bases; unmatched junction bases: 15. The CDR3 totals 16 residues. From germline, CDR1 is GEAIGNYY and CDR2 EKD. The CDR3 nucleotides are TGTGCCTGTGACAGACGGGGGATAGGAAAAGCGGAAAAACTCATCTTT. This codes for CACDRRGIGKAEKLIF.

This clone was found a few times. This chain joins TRDV2 and TRDJ1; 9 nucleotides match TRDD3. The CDR3 is 19 amino acids. The germline V gene encodes CDR1 GEAIGNYY and CDR2 EKD. The junction had 21 bases not matched to a gene; V was cut back by 8 bases and J by 0 bases. CDR3 amino acids: CASRGAYWGTTPYTDKLIF. In nucleotides, the CDR3 is TGTGCCTCCCGGGGGGCGTACTGGGGGACAACACCGTACACCGATAAACTCATCTTT.

Sample share makes this clone large. This sample includes further DNA sequences coding for the same CDR3. The V and J genes are TRDV2 and TRDJ1; 9 bases map to TRDD3. The CDR3 covers 18 residues. V lost 3 bases and J lost 0; bases outside the gene matches: 13. Germline V lookup: CDR1 GEAIGNYY, CDR2 EKD. This chain's CDR3 is CACDWSGTGGPYTDKLIF. In DNA, the CDR3 is TGTGCCTGTGACTGGTCCGGGACTGGGGGACCGTACACCGATAAACTCATCTTT.

Remarks on this clone: It is likely a read error: a sequence one base away is far more abundant. The chain has TRDV2 and TRDJ1, with D unclear. CDR1 is GEAIGNYY and CDR2 is EKD in the germline V gene. CDR3 length equals 14 residues. Trimming took 1 base from V and 1 from J, leaving 9 bases between them. Here the CDR3 reads CACDTVGRTDKLIF. Written as DNA, the CDR3 is TGTGCCTGTGACACAGTGGGTCGCACCGATAAACTCATCTTT.

In this sample, this clone is large (0.1 to 1%). Other DNA variants within this sample encode the same CDR3. The genes are TRDV2 and TRDJ3; 13 bases map to TRDD3. The ends lost 3 bases at V and 4 bases at J; junction bases unmatched: 20. The CDR3 covers 23 residues. Germline V gene data show CDR1 as GEAIGNYY and CDR2 as EKD. The CDR3 DNA reads TGTGCCTGTGACCCTAAAAACCCGATTTACTGGGGGATACGGTCTTGGGACACCCGACAGATGTTTTTC. Translation: CACDPKNPIYWGIRSWDTRQMFF.

As regards this clone: It differs at one base from a far larger clone, so likely a read error. Other DNA sequences of this sample code for an identical CDR3. The V call is TRDV3, the J call TRDJ1; no firm D call. The CDR3 length is 13 residues. Between the trimmed V and J ends, which lost 2 bases and 7 bases, there was a span of 17 bases. In germline, CDR1 is TVYSNPD, CDR2 GDNSRS (reference sequence). This CDR3 reads CAFLLLGRGKLIF. The CDR3 DNA is TGTGCCTTTTTGCTTCTTGGGAGGGGTAAACTCATCTTT.

On this clone: TCRdb shows a much larger clone's protein in place of this DNA's translation, and the two differ at residue 8, likely through a read error; the protein shown is translated from the DNA. V is TRDV2 and J is TRDJ1, with 7 bases matching TRDD3. V was pared by 3 bases and J by 4 bases, with 13 bases of the junction left unmatched. The CDR3 sequence is 16 residues long. Germline-derived CDR1 and CDR2 are GEAIGNYY and EKD. The CDR3 nucleotides read TGTGCCTGTGACCGGGCCATACGGGGGGATTACGATAAACTCATCTTT. Translation gives CACDRAIRGDYDKLIF.

Comments on this clone: This is likely an artifact of a read error, given a far larger clone one base away. V gene TRDV2 combines with J gene TRDJ1, with TRDD3 matching 7 bases. Germline CDR1 and CDR2: GEAIGNYY and EKD. The CDR3 has 18 residues. V trimming: 0 bases; J trimming: 4 bases; junction bases outside the gene matches: 16. The CDR3 region has the DNA TGTGCCTGTGACACCCGAATCGGGCACACTGGGGTTGGCGATAAACTCATCTTT. This encodes CACDTRIGHTGVGDKLIF.

The V call is TRDV2, the J call TRDJ1; 8 bases map to TRDD3. Germline V gene sequence: CDR1 GEAIGNYY, CDR2 EKD. The CDR3 runs to 23 residues. The V gene end was trimmed by 5 bases and the J gene end by 0 bases; junction bases not matched to a gene: 31. The CDR3 sequence: CACALRRPTGYAFGVPYTDKLIF. DNA for the CDR3: TGTGCCTGTGCCCTACGAAGGCCTACGGGATACGCATTTGGCGTACCTTACACCGATAAACTCATCTTT.

For this clone: It is likely a read error: a sequence one base away is far more abundant. The V call is TRDV2, the J call TRDJ1; tentatively, D is TRDD3 (6 bases). Germline V gives CDR1 GEAIGNYY, CDR2 EKD. The CDR3 totals 18 residues. As DNA, the CDR3 is TGTGCCGGTGACAAGGGAAATTACTGGGTCCAAAGGGGCGATAAACTCATCTTT. Protein sequence: CAGDKGNYWVQRGDKLIF.

By sample fraction, this clone is large (0.1 to 1%). The chain recombines TRDV2 with TRDJ1; TRDD3 matches 9 bases. V was clipped by 1 base and J by 0 bases; unmatched bases: 8. This CDR3 comprises 17 residues. Germline CDR1 and CDR2: GEAIGNYY and EKD. CDR3 protein: CACDTGYWGTNTDKLIF. DNA of the CDR3: TGTGCCTGTGACACAGGGTACTGGGGGACCAACACCGATAAACTCATCTTT.